This is a list of T cell receptor beta chains from one sample in a study of T cells in Graves' hyperthyroidism and ophthalmopathy. TCRdb re-called the multiplex PCR reads through MiXCR, storing one row per CDR3 protein. The sample consists of 350,000 to 400,000 distinct CDR3 sequences, about 18% of them appearing once. The sequenced material came from blood. The source of these receptors is a woman aged 18-29 years with Graves' hyperthyroidism. The CDR3 runs from the conserved cysteine through the conserved F or W. D genes are given only for firm matches. Size is omitted from some rows. Given values are once, few, many or a class for expanded clones.

J,V,D,size,CDR3,DNA
TRBJ2-5,TRBV7-3,.,many,CASSLTFQGGQETQYF,TGTGCCAGCAGCTTAACGTTCCAGGGCGGCCAAGAGACCCAGTACTTC
TRBJ1-2,TRBV12-3/TRBV12-4,.,many,CASSFSAGHGYTF,TGTGCCAGCAGTTTTTCGGCAGGGCACGGCTACACCTTC
TRBJ2-7,TRBV5-1,TRBD1,few,CASSPTGAWTYEQYF,TGCGCCAGCAGCCCAACAGGGGCCTGGACCTACGAGCAGTACTTC
TRBJ1-1,TRBV27,.,.,CASSLVKDTEAFF,TGTGCCAGCAGTCTGGTCAAGGACACTGAAGCTTTCTTT
TRBJ1-2,TRBV5-1,.,many,CASSLELRPNYGYTF,TGCGCCAGCAGCTTGGAACTCCGACCGAACTATGGCTACACCTTC
TRBJ2-5,TRBV28,.,many,CASSTEAGGRGTQYF,TGTGCCAGCAGTACCGAAGCAGGGGGGCGCGGGACCCAGTACTTC
TRBJ2-7,TRBV7-2,TRBD1,.,CASSDEDRGQLEQYF,TGTGCCAGCAGCGACGAGGACAGGGGGCAGCTCGAGCAGTACTTC
TRBJ2-7,TRBV15,.,many,CATSRTVFSYEQYF,TGTGCCACCAGCAGGACAGTTTTTTCCTACGAGCAGTACTTC
TRBJ1-1,TRBV6-4,.,many,CASSVSPGTEAFF,TGTGCCAGCAGTGTGTCGCCGGGCACTGAAGCTTTCTTT
TRBJ1-3,TRBV6-5,.,many,CASSYSMAGSDTIYF,TGTGCCAGCAGTTACTCGATGGCAGGCTCAGACACCATATATTTT
TRBJ2-2,TRBV6-5,.,many,CASSYGSTGELFF,TGTGCCAGCAGTTACGGGTCCACCGGGGAGCTGTTTTTT
TRBJ2-7,TRBV10-3,TRBD1,many,CAISEREQGWPYEQYF,TGTGCCATCAGTGAGCGAGAACAGGGGTGGCCCTACGAGCAGTACTTC
TRBJ2-5,TRBV14,TRBD2,.,CASSQGLAGIGQETQYF,TGTGCCAGCAGCCAAGGGCTAGCGGGGATCGGGCAAGAGACCCAGTACTTC
TRBJ1-5,TRBV3-1,.,few,CASSQSGDQPQHF,TGTGCCAGCAGCCAATCAGGGGATCAGCCCCAGCATTTT
TRBJ1-3,TRBV2,.,many,CASSEFQGSGNTIYF,TGTGCCAGCAGTGAATTTCAGGGCTCTGGAAACACCATATATTTT
TRBJ1-2,TRBV19,TRBD1,many,CASSRDRGTNYGYTF,TGTGCCAGTAGCAGGGACAGGGGTACAAACTATGGCTACACCTTC
TRBJ2-7,TRBV18,TRBD1,many,CASSTGTGAYEQYF,TGTGCCAGCAGTACCGGGACAGGGGCCTACGAGCAGTACTTC
TRBJ1-2,TRBV7-9,.,once,CASSTDVMYGYTF,TGTGCCAGCAGCACGGACGTTATGTATGGCTACACCTTC
TRBJ2-7,TRBV7-3,TRBD1,many,CASSLLEGAAYEQYF,TGTGCCAGCAGCTTACTTGAGGGGGCGGCCTACGAGCAGTACTTC
TRBJ1-2,TRBV5-1,.,.,CASSEFPTGPSPIGYTF,TGCGCCAGCAGCGAATTTCCGACGGGGCCTAGTCCGATTGGCTACACCTTC
TRBJ2-7,TRBV30,.,many,CAWSVLQQTYEQYF,TGTGCCTGGAGTGTACTCCAACAGACCTACGAGCAGTACTTC
TRBJ1-1,TRBV28,.,.,CASSHTGEKGMNTEAFF,TGTGCCAGCAGTCACACCGGGGAGAAGGGTATGAACACTGAAGCTTTCTTT
TRBJ1-1,TRBV27,.,many,CASRQSLTNTEAFF,TGTGCCAGCAGGCAATCCTTAACGAACACTGAAGCTTTCTTT
TRBJ2-2,TRBV6-5,.,.,CASSYGTHQSTGELFF,TGTGCCAGCAGTTACGGGACACATCAGAGCACCGGGGAGCTGTTTTTT
TRBJ2-7,TRBV12-3/TRBV12-4,.,many,CASTTRGVGSYEQYF,TGTGCCAGCACCACCCGTGGAGTTGGATCCTACGAGCAGTACTTC
TRBJ1-1,TRBV20-1,.,many,CSASPGSSKTEAFF,TGCAGTGCTAGCCCCGGGAGCTCGAAGACTGAAGCTTTCTTT
TRBJ2-5,TRBV6-2/TRBV6-3,TRBD2,.,CASSLWTSGRGPEGETQYF,TGTGCCAGCAGCCTATGGACTAGCGGGAGAGGGCCGGAAGGCGAGACCCAGTACTTC
TRBJ1-5,TRBV6-2/TRBV6-3,TRBD1,many,CASSPSGQSNQLQHF,TGTGCCAGCAGTCCCTCGGGACAGAGCAATCAGCTCCAGCATTTT
TRBJ1-2,TRBV20-1,.,many,CSAADRDHSSYGYTF,TGCAGTGCTGCCGACCGGGACCATTCATCGTATGGCTACACCTTC
TRBJ2-2,TRBV24-1,.,few,CAATGTTGELFF,TGTGCCGCGACAGGTACAACCGGGGAGCTGTTTTTT
TRBJ2-2,TRBV15,.,many,CATSRERGDITGELFF,TGTGCCACCAGCAGAGAGCGGGGTGATATCACCGGGGAGCTGTTTTTT
TRBJ2-5,TRBV11-2,.,many,CASSSLIETQYF,TGTGCCAGCAGCTCCCTCATCGAGACCCAGTACTTC
TRBJ2-5,TRBV11-3,.,.,CASSFSRVETQYF,TGTGCCAGCAGCTTTTCGAGGGTTGAGACCCAGTACTTC
TRBJ1-2,TRBV18,.,many,CASSPPLSGSRQYGYTF,TGTGCCAGCTCACCACCATTATCAGGGTCGAGGCAATATGGCTACACCTTC
TRBJ2-5,TRBV28,TRBD2,many,CASRGRVSALETQYF,TGTGCCAGCAGGGGGAGGGTTTCGGCCCTGGAGACCCAGTACTTC
TRBJ2-5,TRBV24-1,.,many,CATSDLPGSQYF,TGTGCCACCAGTGATTTGCCAGGGTCCCAGTACTTC
TRBJ1-2,TRBV4-2,.,many,CASSQVQGNGYTF,TGTGCCAGCAGCCAAGTCCAGGGGAATGGCTACACCTTC
TRBJ2-7,TRBV7-3,.,many,CASSPTPGQYEQYF,TGTGCCAGCAGCCCGACCCCGGGACAATACGAGCAGTACTTC
TRBJ1-5,TRBV6-2/TRBV6-3,.,many,CATVNPTGSYQPQHF,TGTGCCACCGTCAACCCAACGGGTTCGTATCAGCCCCAGCATTTT
TRBJ1-1,TRBV20-1,.,.,CSARVEGMNTEAFF,TGCAGTGCTAGAGTGGAGGGAATGAACACTGAAGCTTTCTTT
TRBJ1-2,TRBV9,.,many,CASSPRGEDGYTF,TGTGCCAGCAGCCCACGAGGGGAGGATGGCTACACCTTC
TRBJ2-7,TRBV30,TRBD2,many,CAWSPSGGAYEQYF,TGTGCCTGGAGTCCTAGCGGGGGGGCGTACGAGCAGTACTTC